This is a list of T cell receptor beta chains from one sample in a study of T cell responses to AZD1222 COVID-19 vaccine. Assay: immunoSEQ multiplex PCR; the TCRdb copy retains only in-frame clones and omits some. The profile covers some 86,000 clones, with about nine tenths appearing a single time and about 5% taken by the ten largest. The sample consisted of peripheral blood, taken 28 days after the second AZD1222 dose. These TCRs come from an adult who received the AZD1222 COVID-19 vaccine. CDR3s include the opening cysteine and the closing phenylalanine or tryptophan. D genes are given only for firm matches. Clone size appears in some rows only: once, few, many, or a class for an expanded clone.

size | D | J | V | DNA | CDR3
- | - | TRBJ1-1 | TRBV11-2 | TGTGCCAGCAGCACGGGGTCAGGGGCTAGAGAAGCTTTCTTT | CASSTGSGAREAFF
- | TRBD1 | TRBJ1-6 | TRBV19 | TGTGCCAGTACAGACAGGGTACCTAATTCACCCCTCCACTTT | CASTDRVPNSPLHF
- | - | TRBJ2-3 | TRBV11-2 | TGTGCCAGCAGTCCCGGGACCCGAATCTCTTCCTTATATACGCAGTATTTT | CASSPGTRISSLYTQYF
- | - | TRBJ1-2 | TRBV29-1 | TGCAGCGTTGTCCTTATTGGGACACTAAGGGGCTACACCTTC | CSVVLIGTLRGYTF
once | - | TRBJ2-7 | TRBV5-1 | TGCGCCAGCAGCTTGGATGGGGGTTACGAGCAGTACTTC | CASSLDGGYEQYF
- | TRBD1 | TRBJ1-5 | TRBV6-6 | TGTGCCAGCAGTTCCGGTGGGACAGGGAGGGCACCGCCCCAGCATTTT | CASSSGGTGRAPPQHF
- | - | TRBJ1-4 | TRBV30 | TGTGCCTGGAGTGGGCAGGGGATACGGGAAAAACTGTTTTTT | CAWSGQGIREKLFF
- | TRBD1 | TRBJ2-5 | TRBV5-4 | TGTGCCAGCAGAAAGGACAGGGGGCAACAAGAGACCCAGTACTTC | CASRKDRGQQETQYF
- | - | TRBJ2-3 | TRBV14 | TGTGCCAGCAGCCAAGCAGGGTCGCATACGCAGTATTTT | CASSQAGSHTQYF
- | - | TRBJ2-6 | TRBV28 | TGTGCCAGCAGTCCCTTCGGGGCTACTGGGGCCAACGTCCTGACTTTC | CASSPFGATGANVLTF
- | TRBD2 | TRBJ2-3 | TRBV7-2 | TGTGCCAGCAGCCCCCAAGGGCGGGGGGAGACAGATACGCAGTATTTT | CASSPQGRGETDTQYF
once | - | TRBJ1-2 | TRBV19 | TGTGCCAGTAGTATAGATCCTCGAGGGGGGTCGAACTATGGCTACACCTTC | CASSIDPRGGSNYGYTF
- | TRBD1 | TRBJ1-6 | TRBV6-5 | TGTGCCAGCAGTTTCGGGACAGGGGGCTCACCCCTCCACTTT | CASSFGTGGSPLHF
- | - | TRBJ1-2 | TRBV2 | TGTGCCAGCAGTACTACAGGGAACTATGGCTACACCTTC | CASSTTGNYGYTF
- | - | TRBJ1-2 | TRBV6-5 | TGTGCCAGCAGTTACTCGACCCGTAACTATGGCTACACCTTC | CASSYSTRNYGYTF
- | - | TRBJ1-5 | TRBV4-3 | TGCGCCAGCAGCCAAGATCATTCCGGCAGGGGCAATCAGCCCCAGCATTTT | CASSQDHSGRGNQPQHF
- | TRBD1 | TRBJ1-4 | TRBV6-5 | TGTGCCAGCAGAGAGCAGGGGGATGAAAAACTGTTTTTT | CASREQGDEKLFF
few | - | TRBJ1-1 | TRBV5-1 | TGCGCCAGCGCGGCGGGGGGTAACACTGAAGCTTTCTTT | CASAAGGNTEAFF
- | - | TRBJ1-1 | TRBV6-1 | TGTGCCAGCAGTGGAGCGGCGGGGAACACTGAAGCTTTCTTT | CASSGAAGNTEAFF
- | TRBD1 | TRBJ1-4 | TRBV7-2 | TGTGCCAGCAGCTTCACCGGGACAGGACTTGAAAAACTGTTTTTT | CASSFTGTGLEKLFF
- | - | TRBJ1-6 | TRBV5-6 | TGTGCCAGCAGCTTGGTTGGGAGCTCCTATAATTCACCCCTCCACTTT | CASSLVGSSYNSPLHF
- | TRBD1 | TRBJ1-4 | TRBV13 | TGTGCCAGCAGCCTCCGGGACAGGGGGGCAAAACTGTTTTTT | CASSLRDRGAKLFF
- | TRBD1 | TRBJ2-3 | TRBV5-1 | TGCGCCAGCAGCCAAGACAGGGGGCGGCCGGATACGCAGTATTTT | CASSQDRGRPDTQYF
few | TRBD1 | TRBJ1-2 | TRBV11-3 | TGTGCCAGCAGCTTGACGAGGGGACAGGGCTACACCTTC | CASSLTRGQGYTF
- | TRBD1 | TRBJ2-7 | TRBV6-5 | TGTGCCAGCAGTTACGGCCCCGGGACAGGGTTCTACGAGCAGTACTTC | CASSYGPGTGFYEQYF
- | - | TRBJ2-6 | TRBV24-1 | TGTGCCACCAGTGCCGGGGACGCCAGCTCTGGGGCCAACGTCCTGACTTTC | CATSAGDASSGANVLTF
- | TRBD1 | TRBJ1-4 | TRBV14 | TGTGCCAGCAGCCACTTGACAGGGAAGGGTGAAAAACTGTTTTTT | CASSHLTGKGEKLFF
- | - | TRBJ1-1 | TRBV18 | TGTGCCAGCTCGCCGCAAAGCACAGGGCTGAACACTGAAGCTTTCTTT | CASSPQSTGLNTEAFF
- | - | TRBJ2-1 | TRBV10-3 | TGTGCCATCACGCGGGACCTCTCCTACAATGAGCAGTTCTTC | CAITRDLSYNEQFF
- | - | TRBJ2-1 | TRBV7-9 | TGTGCCAGCAGCTTAGCGGACAGCAACAATGAGCAGTTCTTC | CASSLADSNNEQFF
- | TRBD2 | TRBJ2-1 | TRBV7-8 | TGTGCCAGCAGCTTAGCGAGAGGGGAGGGGTGGGATGAGCAGTTCTTC | CASSLARGEGWDEQFF
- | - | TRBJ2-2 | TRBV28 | TGTGCCAGCAGTTTTTTTGGGAACACCGGGGAGCTGTTTTTT | CASSFFGNTGELFF
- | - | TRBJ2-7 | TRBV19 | TGTGCCAGTAGTCCACGACAGGGACTTTCCTACGAGCAGTACTTC | CASSPRQGLSYEQYF
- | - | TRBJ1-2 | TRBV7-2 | TGTGCCAGCAGCTTGGGGGTAGGAGGCTACACCTTC | CASSLGVGGYTF
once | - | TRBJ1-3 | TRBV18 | TGTGCCAGCTCACCACCCCGGGTTGATCATGGAAACACCATATATTTT | CASSPPRVDHGNTIYF
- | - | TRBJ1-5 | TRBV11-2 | TGTGCCAGCAGCTTTGGTTCTAGCAATCAGCCCCAGCATTTT | CASSFGSSNQPQHF
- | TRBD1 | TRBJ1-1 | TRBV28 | TGTGCCAGCAGCGGACAGGTGGGTGAAGCTTTCTTT | CASSGQVGEAFF
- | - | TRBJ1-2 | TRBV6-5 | TGTGCCAGCAGTTACCGGGACGGCCTTTGGGGCTACACCTTC | CASSYRDGLWGYTF
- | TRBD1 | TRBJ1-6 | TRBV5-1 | TGCGCCAGCAGCTTGGGAGACAGGGTGAATTCACCCCTCCACTTT | CASSLGDRVNSPLHF
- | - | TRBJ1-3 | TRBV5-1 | TGCGCCAGCAGCCAGGCCTGGGGAGGAAACACCATATATTTT | CASSQAWGGNTIYF
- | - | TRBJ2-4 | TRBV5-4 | TGTGCCAGCAGCTTTGGGTCAGGGGCCAAAAACATTCAGTACTTC | CASSFGSGAKNIQYF
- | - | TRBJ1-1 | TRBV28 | TGTGCCAGCAGCCACCGTTGGGGGCGCGATGAAGCTTTCTTT | CASSHRWGRDEAFF
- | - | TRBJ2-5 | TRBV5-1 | TGCGCCAGCAGCTTCACCCCGACAGGAGAAGAGACCCAGTACTTC | CASSFTPTGEETQYF
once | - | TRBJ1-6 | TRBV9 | TGTGCCAGCAGCGTAGAGGCGGATTCACCCCTCCACTTT | CASSVEADSPLHF
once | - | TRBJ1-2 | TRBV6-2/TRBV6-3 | TGTGCCAGCAGTTACTCCGGGGACTATGGCTACACCTTC | CASSYSGDYGYTF
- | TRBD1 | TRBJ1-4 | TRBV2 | TGTGCCAGCAGTGGTCAGGGGGGTAATGAAAAACTGTTTTTT | CASSGQGGNEKLFF
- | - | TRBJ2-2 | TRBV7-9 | TGTGCCAGCAGCTTAAGTCCGCGGGACACCGGGGAGCTGTTTTTT | CASSLSPRDTGELFF
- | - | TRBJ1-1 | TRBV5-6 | TGTGCCAGCAGCTTGGGAGTGACTGAAGCTTTCTTT | CASSLGVTEAFF
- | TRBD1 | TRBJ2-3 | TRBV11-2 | TGTGCCAGCAGCTTAGGGACAGGGTTTAACACAGATACGCAGTATTTT | CASSLGTGFNTDTQYF